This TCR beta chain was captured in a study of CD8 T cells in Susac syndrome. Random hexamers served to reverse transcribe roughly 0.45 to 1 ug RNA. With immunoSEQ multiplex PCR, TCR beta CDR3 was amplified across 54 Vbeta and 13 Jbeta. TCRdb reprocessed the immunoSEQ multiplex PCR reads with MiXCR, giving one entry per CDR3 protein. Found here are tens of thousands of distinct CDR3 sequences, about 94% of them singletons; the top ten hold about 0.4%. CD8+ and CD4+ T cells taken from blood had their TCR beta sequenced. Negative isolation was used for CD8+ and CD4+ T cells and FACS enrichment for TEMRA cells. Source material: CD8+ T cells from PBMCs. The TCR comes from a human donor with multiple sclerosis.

CDR3 nucleotides: TGTGCCAGCAGCTTGGGGCCAGGGGATGAGCAGTTCTTC. This codes for CASSLGPGDEQFF. The rearrangement uses TRBV7-3 and TRBJ2-1; possible D gene TRBD1, 6 bases. Per the germline V gene, CDR1 is SGHTA and CDR2 is FQGTGA. The CDR3 has 13 residues. Between the trimmed V and J ends, which lost 3 bases and 8 bases, there was a span of 11 bases.